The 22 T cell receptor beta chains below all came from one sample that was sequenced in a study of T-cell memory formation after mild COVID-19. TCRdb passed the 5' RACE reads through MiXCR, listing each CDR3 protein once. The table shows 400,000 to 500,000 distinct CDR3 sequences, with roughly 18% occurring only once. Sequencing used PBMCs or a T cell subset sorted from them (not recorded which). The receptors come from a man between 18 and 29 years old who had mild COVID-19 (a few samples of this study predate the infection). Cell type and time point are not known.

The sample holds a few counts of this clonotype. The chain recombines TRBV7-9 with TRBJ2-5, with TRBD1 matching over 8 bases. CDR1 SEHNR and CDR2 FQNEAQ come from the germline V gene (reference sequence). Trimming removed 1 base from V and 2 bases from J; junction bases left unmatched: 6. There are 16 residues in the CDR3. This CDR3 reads CASSLGSGQGQETQYF. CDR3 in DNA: TGTGCCAGCAGCTTAGGTAGCGGACAGGGACAAGAGACCCAGTACTTC.

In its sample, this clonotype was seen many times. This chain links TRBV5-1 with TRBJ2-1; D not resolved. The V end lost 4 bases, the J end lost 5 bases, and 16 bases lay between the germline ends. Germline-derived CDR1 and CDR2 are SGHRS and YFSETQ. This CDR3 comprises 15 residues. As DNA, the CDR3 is TGCGCCAGCAGCGTTCTGTTTTTGCCAAACAATGAGCAGTTCTTC. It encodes CASSVLFLPNNEQFF.

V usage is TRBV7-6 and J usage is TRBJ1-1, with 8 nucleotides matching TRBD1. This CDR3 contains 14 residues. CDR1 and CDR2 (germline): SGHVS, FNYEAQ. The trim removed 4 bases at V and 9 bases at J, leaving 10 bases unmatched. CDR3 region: CASSSQGAGMQAFF. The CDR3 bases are TGTGCCAGCAGCTCCCAGGGGGCGGGAATGCAAGCTTTCTTT. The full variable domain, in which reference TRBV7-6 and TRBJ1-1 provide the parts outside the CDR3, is GAGVSQSPRYKVTKRGQDVALRCDPISGHVSLYWYRQALGQGPEFLTYFNYEAQQDKSGLPNDRFSAERPEGSISTLTIQRTEQRDSAMYRCASSSQGAGMQAFFGQGTRLTVV.

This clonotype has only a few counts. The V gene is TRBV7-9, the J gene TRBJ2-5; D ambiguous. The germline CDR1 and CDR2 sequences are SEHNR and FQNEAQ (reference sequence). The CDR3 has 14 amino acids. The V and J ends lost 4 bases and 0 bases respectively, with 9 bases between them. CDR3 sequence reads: CASSSQWYQETQYF. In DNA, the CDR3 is TGTGCCAGCAGCTCCCAGTGGTACCAAGAGACCCAGTACTTC.

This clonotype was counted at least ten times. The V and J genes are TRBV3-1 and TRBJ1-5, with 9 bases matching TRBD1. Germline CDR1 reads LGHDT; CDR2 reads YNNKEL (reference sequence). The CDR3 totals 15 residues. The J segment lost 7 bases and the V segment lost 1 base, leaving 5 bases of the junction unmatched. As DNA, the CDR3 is TGTGCCAGCAGCCAAGGAGGACAGGGGAGACAGCCCCAGCATTTT. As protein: CASSQGGQGRQPQHF.

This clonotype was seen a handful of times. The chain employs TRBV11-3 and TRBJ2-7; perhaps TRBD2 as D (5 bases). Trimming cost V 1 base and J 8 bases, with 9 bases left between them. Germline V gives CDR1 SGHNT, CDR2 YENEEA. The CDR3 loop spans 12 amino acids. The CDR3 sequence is CASSLGPGKQYF. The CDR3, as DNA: TGTGCCAGCAGCTTAGGTCCGGGAAAGCAGTACTTC.

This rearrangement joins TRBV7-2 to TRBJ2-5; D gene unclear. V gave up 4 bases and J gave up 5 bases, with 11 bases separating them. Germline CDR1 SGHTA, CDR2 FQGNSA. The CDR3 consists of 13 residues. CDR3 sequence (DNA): TGTGCCAGCAGCTCACAATTACAGGAGACCCAGTACTTC. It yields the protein CASSSQLQETQYF.

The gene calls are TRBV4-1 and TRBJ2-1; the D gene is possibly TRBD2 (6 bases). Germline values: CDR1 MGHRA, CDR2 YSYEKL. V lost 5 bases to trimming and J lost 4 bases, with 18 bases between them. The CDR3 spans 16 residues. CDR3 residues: CASSEAGDGGYNEQFF. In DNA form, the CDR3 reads TGCGCCAGCAGCGAAGCCGGCGACGGAGGGTACAATGAGCAGTTCTTC.

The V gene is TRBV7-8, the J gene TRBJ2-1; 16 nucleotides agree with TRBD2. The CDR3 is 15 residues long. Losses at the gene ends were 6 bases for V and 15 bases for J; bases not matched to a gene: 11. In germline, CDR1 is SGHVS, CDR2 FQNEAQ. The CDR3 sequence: CASSTTGTSGGAPFF. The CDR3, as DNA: TGTGCCAGCAGTACTACCGGGACTAGCGGGGGGGCCCCGTTCTTC.

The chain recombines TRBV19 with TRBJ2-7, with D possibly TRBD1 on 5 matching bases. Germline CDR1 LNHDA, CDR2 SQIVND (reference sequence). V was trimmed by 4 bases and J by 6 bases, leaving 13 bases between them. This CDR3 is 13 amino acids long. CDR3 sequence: CASSRGISAEQYV. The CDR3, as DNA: TGTGCCAGTAGTAGGGGCATCTCGGCCGAGCAGTACGTC.

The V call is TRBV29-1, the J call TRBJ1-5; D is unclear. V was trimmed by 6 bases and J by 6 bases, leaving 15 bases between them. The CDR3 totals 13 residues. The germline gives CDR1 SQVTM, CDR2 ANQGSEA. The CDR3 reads CSVAEPSGQPQHF. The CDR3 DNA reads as TGCAGCGTCGCAGAGCCCTCAGGTCAGCCCCAGCATTTT.

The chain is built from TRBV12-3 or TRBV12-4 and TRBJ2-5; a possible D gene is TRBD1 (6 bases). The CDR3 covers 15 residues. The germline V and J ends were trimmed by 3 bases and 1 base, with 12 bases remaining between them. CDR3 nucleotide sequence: TGTGCCAGCAGTTTTATGCAGGGGACCCAAGAGACCCAGTACTTC. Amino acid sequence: CASSFMQGTQETQYF.

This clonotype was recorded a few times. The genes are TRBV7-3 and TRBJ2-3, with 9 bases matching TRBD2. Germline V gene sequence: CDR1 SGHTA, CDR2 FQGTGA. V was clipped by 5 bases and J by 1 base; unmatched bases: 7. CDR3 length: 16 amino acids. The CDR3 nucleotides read TGTGCCAGCAGCCCCGGGACTAGCCGACGCACAGATACGCAGTATTTT. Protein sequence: CASSPGTSRRTDTQYF.

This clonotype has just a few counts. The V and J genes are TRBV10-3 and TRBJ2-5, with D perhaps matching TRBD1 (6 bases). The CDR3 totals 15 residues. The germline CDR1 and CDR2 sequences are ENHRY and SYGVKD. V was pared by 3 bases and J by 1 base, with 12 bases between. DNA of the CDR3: TGTGCCATCAGTGATTCCACAGGGACCCAAGAGACCCAGTACTTC. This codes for CAISDSTGTQETQYF.

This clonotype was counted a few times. The CDR3 here is CASSYPVAGSTEAFF. Written as DNA, the CDR3 is TGTGCCAGCAGTTACCCCGTCGCGGGTAGCACTGAAGCTTTCTTT. The chain links TRBV6-2 or TRBV6-3 to TRBJ1-1, with D unclear. The CDR3 covers 15 residues. V was clipped by 2 bases and J by 4 bases, with 14 bases between them. CDR1 is MNHEY and CDR2 is SVGEGT in the germline V gene.

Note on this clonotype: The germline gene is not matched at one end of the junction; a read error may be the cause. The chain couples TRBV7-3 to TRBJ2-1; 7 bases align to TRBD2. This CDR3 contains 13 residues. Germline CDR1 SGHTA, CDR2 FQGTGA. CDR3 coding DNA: TGTGCCACCAGCCGCGGACTAGAGGGTGAGCAGTTCTTC. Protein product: CATSRGLEGEQFF.

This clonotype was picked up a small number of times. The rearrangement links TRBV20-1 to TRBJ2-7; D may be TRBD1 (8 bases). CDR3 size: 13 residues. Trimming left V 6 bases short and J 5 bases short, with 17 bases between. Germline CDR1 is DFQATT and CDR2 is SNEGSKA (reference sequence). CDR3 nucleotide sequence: TGCAGTGCCCCCTTACAGGGGGGGGACGAGCAGTACGTC. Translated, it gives CSAPLQGGDEQYV.

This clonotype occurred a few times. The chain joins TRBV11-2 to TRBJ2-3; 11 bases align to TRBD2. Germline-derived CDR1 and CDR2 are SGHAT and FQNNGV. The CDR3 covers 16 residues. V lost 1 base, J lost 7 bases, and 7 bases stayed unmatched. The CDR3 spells CASSLGTSGGINTQYF. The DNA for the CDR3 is TGTGCCAGCAGCTTAGGAACTAGCGGGGGTATCAATACGCAGTATTTT.

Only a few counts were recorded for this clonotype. The CDR3 is CASSSSGDSTDTQYF. In DNA, the CDR3 is TGCGCCAGCAGCTCCTCGGGGGACAGCACAGATACGCAGTATTTT. The chain has TRBV5-1 and TRBJ2-3; tentative D call: TRBD2 (6 bases). V gave up 3 bases and J gave up 0 bases, with 11 bases separating them. The CDR3 is made up of 15 amino acids. Per the germline V gene, CDR1 is SGHRS and CDR2 is YFSETQ.

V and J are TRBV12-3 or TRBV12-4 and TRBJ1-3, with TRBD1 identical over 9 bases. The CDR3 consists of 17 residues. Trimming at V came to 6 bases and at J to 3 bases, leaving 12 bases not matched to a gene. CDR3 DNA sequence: TGTGCCAGCAGGCGGAGACGACAGGGGGGAGATGGAAACACCATATATTTT. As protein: CASRRRRQGGDGNTIYF.

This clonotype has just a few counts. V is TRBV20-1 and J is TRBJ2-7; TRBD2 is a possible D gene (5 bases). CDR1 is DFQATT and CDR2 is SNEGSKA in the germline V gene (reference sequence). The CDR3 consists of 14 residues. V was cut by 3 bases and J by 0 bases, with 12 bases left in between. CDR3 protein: CSASDPRGSYEQYF. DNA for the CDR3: TGCAGTGCTAGTGACCCCCGGGGCTCCTACGAGCAGTACTTC.

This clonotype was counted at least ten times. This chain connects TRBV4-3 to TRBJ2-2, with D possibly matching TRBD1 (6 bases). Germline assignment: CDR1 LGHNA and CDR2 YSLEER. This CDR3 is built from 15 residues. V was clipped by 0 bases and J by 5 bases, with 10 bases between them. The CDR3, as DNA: TGCGCCAGCAGCCAAGATTTAGGGGGAACCGGGGAGCTGTTTTTT. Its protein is CASSQDLGGTGELFF.